This TCR beta chain was profiled in a study of identical twins. The V end was cut by 0 bases, the J end by 2 bases, with 7 bases between. CDR3 length equals 14 residues. Germline values: CDR1 SGHRS, CDR2 YFSETQ. cDNA molecules carried unique molecular identifiers, and template switching added a universal primer site. TCRdb independently ran MiXCR on the 5' RACE reads; one entry per CDR3 protein. The sample contains 690,000 or so distinct CDR3 sequences, over 8.5% of which appear only once. This clonotype has just a few counts. Antigen: not known. Regarding the study as a whole: Out-of-frame TCR alpha sharing observed in monozygotic twins exceeded model estimates. Abundant cord blood beta clonotypes carried fewer insertions; memory repertoires showed none. Twins shared beta out-of-frame sequences in excess, but this excess was weaker.

The sample was also linked to a second study, of yellow fever vaccine responses in identical twins.

The receptor was derived from a woman aged 18-29 years in good health. Sequencing input: PBMCs. The J gene is TRBJ2-3, the V gene TRBV5-1, with no clear D. CDR3 bases: TGCGCCAGCAGCTTGGTAGCCTTCACAGATACGCAGTATTTT. Its translation: CASSLVAFTDTQYF.